This passage covers 11 T cell receptor beta chains from one sample sequenced in a study of siplizumab effects on memory and regulatory T cells. Generated by immunoSEQ multiplex PCR, the TCRdb table keeps only in-frame clones and is missing some. The sample records 87,000 or so clones, approximately 90% being singletons. Input material: CD4+ T cells sorted from blood. These receptors were collected from a human donor in good health.

Comments on this clone: The same CDR3 is also encoded by other DNA sequences in this sample. The chain is built from TRBV27 and TRBJ2-2; D remains ambiguous. V lost 1 base and J lost 2, with 5 bases in between. CDR3 length equals 14 residues. The germline V gene has CDR1 MNHEY and CDR2 SMNVEV (reference sequence). CDR3 DNA sequence: TGTGCCAGCAGTTTATGGGGTAACACCGGGGAGCTGTTTTTT. Its translation is CASSLWGNTGELFF.

The rearrangement joins TRBV30 to TRBJ2-7; no firm D call. The V gene lost 0 bases and the J gene lost 8 bases, with 17 bases spanning the gap. The CDR3 is 14 residues long. Looked up from germline, CDR1 is GTSNPN and CDR2 is SVGIG (reference sequence). The DNA for the CDR3 is TGTGCCTGGAGTGTACAAGCCCTAGGAAACAAGCAGTACTTC. Its translation is CAWSVQALGNKQYF.

This chain links TRBV28 with TRBJ2-7; 14 nucleotides match TRBD2. The J segment lost 5 bases and the V segment lost 10 bases, leaving 7 bases of the junction unmatched. The length of the CDR3 is 14 residues. Germline loops: CDR1 MDHEN, CDR2 SYDVKM. The CDR3 region has the DNA TGTGCCACCACGACTAGCGGGAGGGCCGACGAGCAGTACTTC. This translates into CATTTSGRADEQYF.

The V gene is TRBV27, the J gene TRBJ2-1; D is possibly TRBD1 (5 bases). From germline, CDR1 is MNHEY and CDR2 SMNVEV (reference sequence). The CDR3 is 15 amino acids. V gave up 5 bases and J gave up 7 bases, with 18 bases separating them. The CDR3 reads CASSIWGRLGNEQFF. In DNA form, the CDR3 reads TGTGCCAGCAGTATCTGGGGCAGGCTTGGGAATGAGCAGTTCTTC.

This chain links TRBV6-5 with TRBJ1-2; no clear D gene. Trimming took off 2 bases at V and 7 bases at J, with 11 bases between the two ends. Germline CDR1 MNHEY, CDR2 SVGAGI. This CDR3 is 13 amino acids long. CDR3 in amino acids: CASSYAPWSGYTF. In DNA, the CDR3 is TGTGCCAGCAGTTACGCGCCTTGGAGTGGCTACACCTTC.

V and J are TRBV30 and TRBJ2-5, with 8 nucleotides matching TRBD1. The germline V gene encodes CDR1 GTSNPN and CDR2 SVGIG (reference sequence). The CDR3 has 14 amino acids. The junction had 7 bases not matched to a gene; V was cut back by 2 bases and J by 5 bases. DNA for the CDR3: TGTGCCTGGAGTACAGGGGGGACCGGGGAGACCCAGTACTTC. This codes for CAWSTGGTGETQYF.

This chain connects TRBV2 to TRBJ1-5; possibly TRBD1 for D (6 bases). The V end was cut by 6 bases, the J end by 3 bases, with 9 bases between. Germline loops: CDR1 SNHLY, CDR2 FYNNEI. The CDR3 covers 13 residues. The CDR3 bases are TGTGCCAGCAGAGGGGACAACAATCAGCCCCAGCATTTT. This gives the protein CASRGDNNQPQHF.

The chain's CDR3 is CASSPPLVAKNIQYF. Here the CDR3 DNA reads TGTGCCAGCAGCCCACCACTAGTGGCCAAAAACATTCAGTACTTC. V is TRBV9 and J is TRBJ2-4, with D possibly TRBD2 on 5 matching bases. Germline V lookup: CDR1 SGDLS, CDR2 YYNGEE. The CDR3 loop spans 15 amino acids. V lost 4 bases and J lost 1, with 12 bases in between.

J is TRBJ2-7 and V is TRBV30; D is undetermined. The CDR3 runs to 13 residues. Germline lookup yields CDR1 GTSNPN and CDR2 SVGIG (reference sequence). Trimming left V 2 bases short and J 0 bases short, with 8 bases between. CDR3 residues: CAWSTDSSYEQYF. For the CDR3, the DNA is TGTGCCTGGAGTACGGATAGCTCCTACGAGCAGTACTTC.

The rearrangement uses TRBV7-3 and TRBJ2-6; D remains ambiguous. CDR3 size: 14 residues. CDR1 and CDR2 (germline): SGHTA, FQGTGA. Trimming took off 4 bases at V and 1 base at J, with 5 bases between the two ends. This chain's CDR3 is CASSSTSGANVLTF. CDR3 DNA sequence: TGTGCCAGCAGCTCGACGTCTGGGGCCAACGTCCTGACTTTC.

The chain recombines TRBV15 with TRBJ2-7; D is perhaps TRBD1 (6 bases). This CDR3 is 17 amino acids long. V lost 5 bases and J 4 bases, leaving 24 bases between the germline ends. Germline V gene lookup returns CDR1 LNHNV and CDR2 YYDKDF (reference sequence). CDR3 amino acids: CATSPKPTGRMIYEQYF. CDR3 DNA: TGTGCCACCAGCCCGAAACCGACAGGTAGGATGATATACGAGCAGTACTTC.